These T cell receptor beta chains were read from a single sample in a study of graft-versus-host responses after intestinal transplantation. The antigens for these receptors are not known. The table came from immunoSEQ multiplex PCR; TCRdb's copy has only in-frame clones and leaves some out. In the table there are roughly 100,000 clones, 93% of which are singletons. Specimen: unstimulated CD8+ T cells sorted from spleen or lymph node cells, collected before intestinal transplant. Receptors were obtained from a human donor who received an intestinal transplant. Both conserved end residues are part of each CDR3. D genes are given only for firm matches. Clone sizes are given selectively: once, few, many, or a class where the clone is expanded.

CDR3 protein: CSLGPHQPQHF
CDR3 DNA: TGCAGTCTGGGGCCCCATCAGCCCCAGCATTTT
V gene: TRBV20-1
D gene: NA
J gene: TRBJ1-5
clone size: NA

CDR3 protein: CASSSPSGGPSYEQYF
CDR3 DNA: TGTGCCAGCAGCTCCCCTAGCGGGGGGCCCTCCTACGAGCAGTACTTC
V gene: TRBV7-9
D gene: TRBD2
J gene: TRBJ2-7
clone size: NA

CDR3 protein: CASSSGGSEAFF
CDR3 DNA: TGTGCCAGCAGCTCCGGGGGCTCTGAAGCTTTCTTT
V gene: TRBV7-9
D gene: NA
J gene: TRBJ1-1
clone size: NA

CDR3 protein: CATRTGTYEQYF
CDR3 DNA: TGCGCCACAAGGACAGGGACCTACGAGCAGTACTTC
V gene: TRBV10-2
D gene: TRBD1
J gene: TRBJ2-7
clone size: few

CDR3 protein: CSVRDRFYEQYF
CDR3 DNA: TGCAGCGTCAGGGACAGATTCTACGAGCAGTACTTC
V gene: TRBV29-1
D gene: TRBD1
J gene: TRBJ2-7
clone size: NA

CDR3 protein: CASSLAVWGTEAFF
CDR3 DNA: TGTGCCAGCAGCTTAGCGGTCTGGGGAACTGAAGCTTTCTTT
V gene: TRBV7-8
D gene: NA
J gene: TRBJ1-1
clone size: NA

CDR3 protein: CASSLSGGGIDEQFF
CDR3 DNA: TGTGCCAGCAGTTTATCAGGGGGAGGAATCGATGAGCAGTTCTTC
V gene: TRBV27
D gene: NA
J gene: TRBJ2-1
clone size: NA

CDR3 protein: CASSLMVGNSPLHF
CDR3 DNA: TGTGCCAGCAGTTTAATGGTAGGAAATTCACCCCTCCACTTT
V gene: TRBV27
D gene: NA
J gene: TRBJ1-6
clone size: NA

CDR3 protein: CASSQEGRDTEAFF
CDR3 DNA: TGCGCCAGCAGCCAAGAGGGGCGGGACACTGAAGCTTTCTTT
V gene: TRBV4-1
D gene: NA
J gene: TRBJ1-1
clone size: NA

CDR3 protein: CASSLGGGLRETQYF
CDR3 DNA: TGTGCCAGCAGCTTAGGAGGCGGACTCAGAGAGACCCAGTACTTC
V gene: TRBV11-2
D gene: NA
J gene: TRBJ2-5
clone size: NA

CDR3 protein: CASSQLSGGAGEQFF
CDR3 DNA: TGTGCCAGCAGCCAACTCTCGGGGGGGGCCGGAGAGCAGTTCTTC
V gene: TRBV11-2
D gene: TRBD2
J gene: TRBJ2-1
clone size: NA

CDR3 protein: CASSLAPPGPMNTEAFF
CDR3 DNA: TGTGCCAGCAGCTTAGCCCCGCCAGGCCCCATGAACACTGAAGCTTTCTTT
V gene: TRBV11-1
D gene: NA
J gene: TRBJ1-1
clone size: once

CDR3 protein: CASSEAATLDGPSVEQYF
CDR3 DNA: TGTGCCAGCAGTGAAGCGGCGACACTAGACGGTCCATCCGTCGAGCAGTACTTC
V gene: TRBV2
D gene: NA
J gene: TRBJ2-7
clone size: NA

CDR3 protein: CASSQPKQGVNEQYF
CDR3 DNA: TGTGCCAGCAGCCAACCAAAACAGGGGGTGAACGAGCAGTACTTC
V gene: TRBV11-2
D gene: TRBD1
J gene: TRBJ2-7
clone size: NA

CDR3 protein: CASSTWDFNTGELFF
CDR3 DNA: TGTGCCAGCAGTACATGGGACTTTAACACCGGGGAGCTGTTTTTT
V gene: TRBV13
D gene: NA
J gene: TRBJ2-2
clone size: once

CDR3 protein: CASREGATDTQYF
CDR3 DNA: TGTGCCAGTAGGGAGGGGGCTACAGATACGCAGTATTTT
V gene: TRBV19
D gene: NA
J gene: TRBJ2-3
clone size: NA

CDR3 protein: CASSAGGVGGNEQFF
CDR3 DNA: TGTGCCAGCAGCGCCGGGGGTGTTGGTGGTAATGAGCAGTTCTTC
V gene: TRBV5-6
D gene: NA
J gene: TRBJ2-1
clone size: NA

CDR3 protein: CASNQGLNYGYTF
CDR3 DNA: TGTGCCAGCAACCAGGGGTTAAACTATGGCTACACCTTC
V gene: TRBV2
D gene: NA
J gene: TRBJ1-2
clone size: NA

CDR3 protein: CASSGLAGGTGELFF
CDR3 DNA: TGTGCCAGCAGTGGTCTGGCGGGGGGGACAGGGGAGCTGTTTTTT
V gene: TRBV2
D gene: TRBD2
J gene: TRBJ2-2
clone size: NA

CDR3 protein: CASSYSGSNEQFF
CDR3 DNA: TGTGCCAGCAGTTACTCGGGAAGCAATGAGCAGTTCTTC
V gene: TRBV6-5
D gene: NA
J gene: TRBJ2-1
clone size: NA

CDR3 protein: CASSPPRGGTDTQYF
CDR3 DNA: TGTGCCAGCAGCCCACCCCGGGGGGGCACAGATACGCAGTATTTT
V gene: TRBV11-3
D gene: TRBD2
J gene: TRBJ2-3
clone size: NA

CDR3 protein: CASSLVRGGGGTGGGEQFF
CDR3 DNA: TGTGCCAGCAGCTTGGTGCGGGGGGGCGGCGGGACCGGAGGGGGTGAGCAGTTCTTC
V gene: TRBV5-6
D gene: TRBD2
J gene: TRBJ2-1
clone size: NA

CDR3 protein: CASSYEDGTQYF
CDR3 DNA: TGTGCCAGCAGTTACGAGGATGGGACCCAGTACTTC
V gene: TRBV6-5
D gene: NA
J gene: TRBJ2-5
clone size: NA

CDR3 protein: CASLDLLEQYF
CDR3 DNA: TGTGCCAGCCTAGATCTTTTGGAGCAGTACTTC
V gene: TRBV6-1
D gene: NA
J gene: TRBJ2-7
clone size: NA

CDR3 protein: CASSPPSGVVETQYF
CDR3 DNA: TGTGCCAGCTCACCACCTAGCGGGGTAGTAGAGACCCAGTACTTC
V gene: TRBV18
D gene: TRBD2
J gene: TRBJ2-5
clone size: once

CDR3 protein: CSSAPVLEAFF
CDR3 DNA: TGCAGCTCAGCCCCCGTCCTTGAAGCTTTCTTT
V gene: TRBV29-1
D gene: NA
J gene: TRBJ1-1
clone size: once

CDR3 protein: CASSLGQANTEAFF
CDR3 DNA: TGTGCCAGCAGCTTGGGACAGGCGAACACTGAAGCTTTCTTT
V gene: TRBV5-5
D gene: NA
J gene: TRBJ1-1
clone size: NA

CDR3 protein: CASAHRGEETQYF
CDR3 DNA: TGTGCCAGCGCGCACAGGGGGGAAGAGACCCAGTACTTC
V gene: TRBV7-9
D gene: TRBD1
J gene: TRBJ2-5
clone size: NA

CDR3 protein: CASSLAGDRRETQYF
CDR3 DNA: TGTGCCAGCAGCTTAGCGGGGGATCGGCGAGAGACCCAGTACTTC
V gene: TRBV13
D gene: NA
J gene: TRBJ2-5
clone size: NA

CDR3 protein: CASRRGAGAHEQFF
CDR3 DNA: TGTGCCAGCAGGAGGGGAGCGGGGGCCCATGAGCAGTTCTTC
V gene: TRBV9
D gene: TRBD2
J gene: TRBJ2-1
clone size: NA

CDR3 protein: CASSFRQQGGADTQYF
CDR3 DNA: TGTGCCAGCAGCTTCAGGCAACAGGGTGGCGCAGATACGCAGTATTTT
V gene: TRBV7-9
D gene: NA
J gene: TRBJ2-3
clone size: NA

CDR3 protein: CASSLSFPSTDTQYF
CDR3 DNA: TGTGCCAGCAGCTTAAGTTTCCCTAGCACAGATACGCAGTATTTT
V gene: TRBV7-9
D gene: NA
J gene: TRBJ2-3
clone size: NA

CDR3 protein: CASSLAYGYNEQFF
CDR3 DNA: TGTGCCAGCAGCTTGGCCTACGGCTACAATGAGCAGTTCTTC
V gene: TRBV5-8
D gene: NA
J gene: TRBJ2-1
clone size: NA

CDR3 protein: CSAGMNTEAFF
CDR3 DNA: TGCAGTGCTGGAATGAACACTGAAGCTTTCTTT
V gene: TRBV20-1
D gene: NA
J gene: TRBJ1-1
clone size: NA

CDR3 protein: CASSSLRGPETQYF
CDR3 DNA: TGTGCCAGCAGCTCCCTTAGGGGGCCAGAGACCCAGTACTTC
V gene: TRBV11-3
D gene: TRBD1
J gene: TRBJ2-5
clone size: NA

CDR3 protein: CASSDEAGAGSEQYF
CDR3 DNA: TGTGCCAGCAGTGACGAGGCGGGGGCGGGTAGCGAGCAGTACTTC
V gene: TRBV6-1
D gene: NA
J gene: TRBJ2-7
clone size: NA

CDR3 protein: CASSIAGTSTDTQYF
CDR3 DNA: TGTGCCAGTAGTATAGCGGGGACTAGCACAGATACGCAGTATTTT
V gene: TRBV19
D gene: NA
J gene: TRBJ2-3
clone size: NA

CDR3 protein: CASSPKGMNTEAFF
CDR3 DNA: TGTGCCAGCAGTCCCAAGGGGATGAACACTGAAGCTTTCTTT
V gene: TRBV6-5
D gene: NA
J gene: TRBJ1-1
clone size: NA

CDR3 protein: CASIGWDSSYEQYF
CDR3 DNA: TGTGCCAGCATTGGCTGGGACAGTAGCTACGAGCAGTACTTC
V gene: TRBV6-5
D gene: TRBD1
J gene: TRBJ2-7
clone size: NA

CDR3 protein: CASSPRRDRLYNEQFF
CDR3 DNA: TGTGCCAGCAGTCCCCGCCGGGACAGACTTTACAATGAGCAGTTCTTC
V gene: TRBV27
D gene: TRBD1
J gene: TRBJ2-1
clone size: NA